Below are 23 T cell receptor beta chains sequenced from a single sample in a study of T cell changes during pregnancy in multiple sclerosis. Assay used: immunoSEQ multiplex PCR; TCRdb lists only in-frame clones, some missing. The sample carries tens of thousands of clones, around 92% recorded once. The specimen comprised CD8+ T cells from peripheral blood mononuclear cells, sampled in the second trimester of pregnancy. The receptors originated from a female donor with multiple sclerosis, enrolled in a pregnancy study.

This rearrangement joins TRBV30 to TRBJ1-2, with D hard to call. The CDR3 consists of 13 residues. V was clipped by 5 bases and J by 4 bases, with 14 bases between them. CDR1 GTSNPN and CDR2 SVGIG come from the germline V gene (reference sequence). CDR3 protein: CAWAGVTGYGYTF. CDR3 in DNA: TGTGCCTGGGCAGGTGTAACCGGCTATGGCTACACCTTC.

The chain uses TRBV15 and TRBJ1-1; D is uncertain. Trimming cost V 0 bases and J 7 bases, with 9 bases left between them. The CDR3 contains 13 residues. Germline V gene sequence: CDR1 LNHNV, CDR2 YYDKDF (reference sequence). The DNA of the CDR3 is TGTGCCACCAGCAGAGAACGCGGTGTTGAAGCTTTCTTT. It codes for CATSRERGVEAFF.

The chain couples TRBV4-1 to TRBJ2-7; perhaps TRBD1 as D (6 bases). The germline CDR1 and CDR2 sequences are MGHRA and YSYEKL. Trimming removed 3 bases from V and 2 bases from J, with 26 bases in between. This CDR3 comprises 19 residues. CDR3 sequence reads: CASSHAHTVTGPIPYEQYF. CDR3 coding DNA: TGCGCCAGCAGCCACGCCCATACCGTCACAGGGCCGATACCCTACGAGCAGTACTTC.

This chain links TRBV5-6 with TRBJ2-5, with 11 bases aligning to TRBD1. Trimming at V came to 4 bases and at J to 5 bases, leaving 4 bases not matched to a gene. The CDR3 runs to 14 residues. Per germline, CDR1 SGHDT and CDR2 YYEEEE. CDR3 in amino acids: CASSTGQGAETQYF. The CDR3 nucleotides are TGTGCCAGCAGCACAGGACAGGGGGCTGAGACCCAGTACTTC.

CDR3 in amino acids: CASSSEGGARYEQYF. The CDR3, as DNA: TGTGCCAGCAGCTCCGAGGGGGGGGCAAGGTACGAGCAGTACTTC. The V and J genes are TRBV7-8 and TRBJ2-7, with a possible D match to TRBD2 (7 bases). Germline V gene lookup returns CDR1 SGHVS and CDR2 FQNEAQ. The V end lost 4 bases, the J end lost 4 bases, and 17 bases lay between the germline ends. The CDR3 runs to 15 residues.

This clone was observed once. The chain uses TRBV11-1 and TRBJ2-7; weak D call: TRBD2 (5 bases). Germline assignment: CDR1 SGHAT and CDR2 FQDESV (reference sequence). V was pared by 5 bases and J by 0 bases, with 14 bases between. The CDR3 totals 15 residues. CDR3 amino acids: CASSLYPEGSYEQYF. CDR3 sequence (DNA): TGTGCCAGCAGCCTCTATCCAGAGGGCTCCTACGAGCAGTACTTC.

The chain has TRBV10-3 and TRBJ1-1; D might be TRBD1 (6 bases). V was clipped by 5 bases and J by 3 bases, with 16 bases between them. Germline V CDR1 and CDR2: ENHRY, SYGVKD. CDR3 size: 15 residues. The CDR3 loop reads CAISLGHPLDTEAFF. The CDR3 DNA reads TGTGCCATCAGTTTGGGACACCCGTTGGACACTGAAGCTTTCTTT.

As concerns this clone: This sample includes further DNA sequences coding for the same CDR3. This chain connects TRBV10-2 to TRBJ1-1, with 10 nucleotides matching TRBD1. V lost 3 bases and J lost 0; bases outside the gene matches: 4. CDR3 length equals 16 residues. In germline, CDR1 is WSHSY, CDR2 SAAADI. The CDR3 coding sequence is TGCGCCAGCAGTGAACGGGACAGGGGTTTGAACACTGAAGCTTTCTTT. Translated, it gives CASSERDRGLNTEAFF.

The chain joins TRBV7-2 to TRBJ1-1; 7 nucleotides align to TRBD1. Per germline, CDR1 SGHTA and CDR2 FQGNSA. V lost 4 bases, J lost 6 bases, and 14 bases stayed unmatched. The CDR3 length is 16 residues. Written as DNA, the CDR3 is TGTGCCAGCAGCTCCCCTGGACAGGTCGTATCTGCTGAAGCTTTCTTT. Protein product: CASSSPGQVVSAEAFF.

The chain recombines TRBV30 with TRBJ2-3, with 7 bases identical to TRBD1. V lost 1 base to trimming and J lost 2 bases; unmatched junction nucleotides: 9. The CDR3 consists of 16 residues. From germline, CDR1 is GTSNPN and CDR2 SVGIG (reference sequence). The CDR3 reads CAWSDKQGVVTDTQYF. In DNA, the CDR3 is TGTGCCTGGAGTGATAAGCAGGGGGTGGTCACAGATACGCAGTATTTT.

The V gene is TRBV28, the J gene TRBJ2-2; TRBD1 might be the D (6 bases). Trimming shortened V by 3 bases and J by 6 bases, and 8 bases separated the two germline ends. CDR1 is MDHEN and CDR2 is SYDVKM in the germline V gene. CDR3 length: 13 residues. The CDR3 DNA is TGTGCCAGCAGTTTTGGGGGCTCCGGGGAGCTGTTTTTT. It translates to CASSFGGSGELFF.

This chain links TRBV6-6 with TRBJ1-3; D unresolved. The V gene's germline CDR1 is MNHNY and CDR2 SVGAGI (reference sequence). The ends were cut back, 4 bases at V and 4 bases at J, with 11 bases in the middle. This CDR3 is 14 amino acids long. The CDR3 sequence is CASSSGRGGNTIYF. The CDR3 DNA sequence: TGTGCCAGCAGTTCCGGCCGCGGGGGAAACACCATATATTTT.

This clone was detected only once. This sequence joins TRBV6-5 and TRBJ2-1; 9 bases match TRBD2. This CDR3 region has 14 residues. With 6 bases clipped from V and 10 bases from J, the junction kept 10 bases outside the gene matches. The germline CDR1 and CDR2 sequences are MNHEY and SVGAGI. CDR3 loop: CASSPPRLAGEQFF. CDR3 bases: TGTGCCAGCAGCCCCCCGAGGCTAGCGGGGGAGCAGTTCTTC.

This clone appeared a single time. The chain is built from TRBV4-2 and TRBJ1-1, with unresolved D. V was pared by 3 bases and J by 0 bases, with 17 bases between. Germline values: CDR1 LGHNA, CDR2 YNFKEQ. The CDR3 spans 17 residues. CDR3 sequence (DNA): TGTGCCAGCAGCCAGGATACGACGAGGGCGCTGAACACTGAAGCTTTCTTT. The encoded protein is CASSQDTTRALNTEAFF.

This clone was recorded a few times. The J gene is TRBJ1-5, the V gene TRBV27; D is possibly TRBD1 (5 bases). From germline, CDR1 is MNHEY and CDR2 SMNVEV (reference sequence). Trimming stripped 6 bases from V and 3 bases from J, with 12 bases between. The CDR3 loop spans 14 amino acids. CDR3 nucleotides: TGTGCCAGCAGAATCGGACAATCCAATCAGCCCCAGCATTTT. It translates to CASRIGQSNQPQHF.

In its sample, this clone was seen once. V gene TRBV7-6 combines with J gene TRBJ2-7, with 7 bases aligning to TRBD1. This CDR3 is built from 14 residues. Germline-derived CDR1 and CDR2 are SGHVS and FNYEAQ. Germline trimming cut 5 bases from V and 0 bases from J; bases unmatched to any gene: 4. The CDR3 bases are TGTGCCAGCAGCATAACAGGGGCCTCCTACGAGCAGTACTTC. Translated: CASSITGASYEQYF.

The rearrangement links TRBV5-1 to TRBJ1-1; D unclear. From germline, CDR1 is SGHRS and CDR2 YFSETQ. V gave up 5 bases and J gave up 10 bases, with 18 bases separating them. CDR3 size: 13 residues. The CDR3 region is CASRDTQTVVAFF. The CDR3 region has the DNA TGCGCCAGCAGAGACACTCAAACAGTCGTAGCTTTCTTT.

V usage is TRBV30 and J usage is TRBJ2-1; TRBD2 is a possible D gene (5 bases). Germline V gives CDR1 GTSNPN, CDR2 SVGIG (reference sequence). Trimming left V 2 bases short and J 7 bases short, with 6 bases between. The length of the CDR3 is 11 residues. Here the CDR3 reads CAWSPGNEQFF. In DNA form, the CDR3 reads TGTGCCTGGAGTCCGGGGAATGAGCAGTTCTTC.

DNA for the CDR3: TGTGCCAGCAGTGGTTTCAGGGAAACAGATACGCAGTATTTT. Protein sequence: CASSGFRETDTQYF. The chain couples TRBV6-1 to TRBJ2-3, with a weak D call TRBD1 (5 bases). The CDR3 has 14 amino acids. Trimming took off 4 bases at V and 3 bases at J, with 11 bases between the two ends. Germline CDR1 reads MNHNS; CDR2 reads SASEGT.

The chain joins TRBV9 to TRBJ1-2; D possibly corresponds to TRBD1 (5 bases). The V end was cut by 4 bases, the J end by 2 bases, with 15 bases between. Germline V lookup: CDR1 SGDLS, CDR2 YYNGEE. The CDR3 loop spans 15 amino acids. The CDR3 DNA follows: TGTGCCAGCAGCCAGAGGGACGGGGGGAACTATGGCTACACCTTC. Translating gives CASSQRDGGNYGYTF.

V is TRBV13 and J is TRBJ2-7, with D perhaps matching TRBD1 (6 bases). From germline, CDR1 is PRHDT and CDR2 FYEKMQ (reference sequence). V was cut by 5 bases and J by 0 bases, with 14 bases left in between. This CDR3 is built from 15 residues. The CDR3: CASSQQGLYSYEQYF. As DNA, the CDR3 is TGTGCCAGCAGCCAGCAGGGGCTCTACTCCTACGAGCAGTACTTC.

V gene TRBV4-1 combines with J gene TRBJ2-3; D ambiguous. The CDR3 has 16 amino acids. Trimming took 2 bases from V and 0 from J, leaving 12 bases between them. CDR1 is MGHRA and CDR2 is YSYEKL in the germline V gene. The CDR3 is CASSQTTDTSTDTQYF. DNA for the CDR3: TGCGCCAGCAGCCAAACCACAGATACTAGCACAGATACGCAGTATTTT.

In nucleotides, the CDR3 is TGTGCCAGCAGCCAAGGACTAGCGGTCACAGATACGCAGTATTTT. Translated, it gives CASSQGLAVTDTQYF. J is TRBJ2-3 and V is TRBV14, with 9 bases aligning to TRBD2. From germline, CDR1 is SGHDN and CDR2 FVKESK. The CDR3 has 15 residues. V was clipped by 1 base and J by 2 bases; unmatched bases: 1.